Listed here is a single TCR beta chain. The antigen is unknown. The method was immunoSEQ multiplex PCR; TCRdb's version includes in-frame clones alone and lacks a portion of them. The table includes tens of thousands of clones, approximately 80% detected once. With the ViraFEST assay, the study expanded antigen-specific CD4+ T cells using viral peptide pools, then sequenced them. Following an approximately ten-day culture, CD4+ T cells were purified. Cultivation was performed at a few million PBMC per well with roughly 9.1 IU/ml IL-2 and roughly 9.9 ug/ml peptides added. Half of the medium was exchanged for IL-2 medium on both days 3 and 7. The record originates from a study of vaccination effects on CD4 cells after COVID-19. About the research overall: Two doses of either BNT162b2 or mRNA-1273 were given to each participant.

The trim removed 8 bases at V and 10 bases at J, leaving 9 bases unmatched. Germline values: CDR1 SNHLY, CDR2 FYNNEI. The CDR3 covers 14 residues. The chain is built from TRBV2 and TRBJ1-6, with 9 bases lining up with TRBD1. This sequence originates from a human donor who received a COVID-19 vaccine. The sample consisted of CD4+ T cells from PBMCs cultured with HCoV-229E spike peptides, taken before COVID-19 vaccination. CDR3: CASVTGTGRSPLHF. CDR3 DNA: TGTGCCAGCGTGACCGGGACAGGGCGATCACCCCTCCACTTT.